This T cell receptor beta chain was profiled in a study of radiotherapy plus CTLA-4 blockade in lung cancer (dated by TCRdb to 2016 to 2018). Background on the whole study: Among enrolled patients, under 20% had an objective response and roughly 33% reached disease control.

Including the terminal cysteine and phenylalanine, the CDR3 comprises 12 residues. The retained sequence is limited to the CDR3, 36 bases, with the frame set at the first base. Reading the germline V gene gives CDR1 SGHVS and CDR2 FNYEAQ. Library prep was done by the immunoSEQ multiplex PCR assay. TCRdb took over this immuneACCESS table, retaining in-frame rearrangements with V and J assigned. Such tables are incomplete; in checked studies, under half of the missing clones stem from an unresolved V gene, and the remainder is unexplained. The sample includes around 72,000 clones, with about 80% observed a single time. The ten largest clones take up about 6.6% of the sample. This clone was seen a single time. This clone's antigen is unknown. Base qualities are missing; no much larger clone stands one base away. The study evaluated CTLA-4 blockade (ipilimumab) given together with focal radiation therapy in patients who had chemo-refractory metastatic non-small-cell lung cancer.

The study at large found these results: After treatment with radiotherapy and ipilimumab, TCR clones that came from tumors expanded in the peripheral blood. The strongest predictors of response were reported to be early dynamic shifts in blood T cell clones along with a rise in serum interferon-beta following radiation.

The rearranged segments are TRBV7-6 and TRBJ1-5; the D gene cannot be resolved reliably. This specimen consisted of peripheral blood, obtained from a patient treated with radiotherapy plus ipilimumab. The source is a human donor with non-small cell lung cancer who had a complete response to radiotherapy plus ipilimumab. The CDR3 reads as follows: CAQERGNQPQHF. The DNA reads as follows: TGTGCTCAAGAGAGGGGCAATCAGCCCCAGCATTTT.